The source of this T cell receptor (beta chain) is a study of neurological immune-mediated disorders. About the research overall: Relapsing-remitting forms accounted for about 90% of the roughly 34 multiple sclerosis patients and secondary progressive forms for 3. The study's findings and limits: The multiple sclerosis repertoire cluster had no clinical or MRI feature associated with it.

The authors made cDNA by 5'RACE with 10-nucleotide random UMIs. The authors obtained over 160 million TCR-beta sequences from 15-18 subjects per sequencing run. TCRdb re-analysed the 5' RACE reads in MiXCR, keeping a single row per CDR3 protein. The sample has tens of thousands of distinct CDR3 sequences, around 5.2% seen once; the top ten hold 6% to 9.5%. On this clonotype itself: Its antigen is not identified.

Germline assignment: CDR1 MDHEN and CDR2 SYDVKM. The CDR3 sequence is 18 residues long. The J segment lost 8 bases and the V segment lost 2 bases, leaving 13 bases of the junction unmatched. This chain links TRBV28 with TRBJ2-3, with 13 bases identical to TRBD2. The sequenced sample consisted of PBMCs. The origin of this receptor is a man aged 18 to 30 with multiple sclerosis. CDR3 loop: CASSLPLATSGGDSTQYF. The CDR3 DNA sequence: TGTGCCAGCAGTTTACCCCTTGCAACTAGCGGGGGGGACTCTACGCAGTATTTT.